The entry below gives a single T cell receptor (beta chain) sequence along with its context. Its antigen is unknown. This specimen belongs to a study of T cell responses to AZD1222 COVID-19 vaccine. Study-wide points: AZD1222 recipients seropositive at baseline numbered only five to seven. A mostly white British donor set with more females was recruited, and clonal diversity was possibly underestimated. Unmutated variant regions reportedly attract nearly half of all spike-specific TCRs.

Germline V gene data show CDR1 as LNHDA and CDR2 as SQIVND (reference sequence). The V gene lost 5 bases and the J gene lost 8 bases, with 27 bases spanning the gap. The CDR3 loop spans 18 amino acids. Assay: immunoSEQ multiplex PCR; the TCRdb copy retains only in-frame clones and omits some. The sample contains about 180,000 clones, almost 90% of which appear only once. Combined were second doses at about 4 or about 12 weeks. The gene calls are TRBV19 and TRBJ1-4, with D possibly matching TRBD1 (5 bases). The source was peripheral blood, collected 28 days after the second AZD1222 dose. The sequence came from an adult who received the AZD1222 COVID-19 vaccine. The CDR3 here is CASSAGTGWRSGKEKLFF. Written as DNA, the CDR3 is TGTGCCAGTAGTGCCGGGACGGGTTGGCGGAGTGGTAAGGAAAAACTGTTTTTT.